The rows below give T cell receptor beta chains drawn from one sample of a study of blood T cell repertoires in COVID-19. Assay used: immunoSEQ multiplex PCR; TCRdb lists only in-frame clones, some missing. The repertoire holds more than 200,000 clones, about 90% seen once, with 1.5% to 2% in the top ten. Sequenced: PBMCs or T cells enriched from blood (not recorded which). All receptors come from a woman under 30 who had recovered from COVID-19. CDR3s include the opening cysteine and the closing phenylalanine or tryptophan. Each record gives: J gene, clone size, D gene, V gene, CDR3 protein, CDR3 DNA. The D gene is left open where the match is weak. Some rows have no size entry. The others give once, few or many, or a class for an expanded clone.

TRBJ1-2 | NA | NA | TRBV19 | CASSIKVPAGGYTF | TGTGCCAGTAGTATAAAGGTCCCCGCGGGCGGCTACACCTTC
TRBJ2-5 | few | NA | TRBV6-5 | CASFSGYSRSQYF | TGTGCCAGTTTCTCAGGGTACTCTCGGAGCCAGTACTTC
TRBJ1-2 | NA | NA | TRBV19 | CASIKEARGNYGYTF | TGTGCCAGTATTAAAGAAGCCCGGGGAAACTATGGCTACACCTTC
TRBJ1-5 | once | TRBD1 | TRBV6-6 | CASTFTGGGNQPQHF | TGTGCCAGCACCTTCACAGGGGGAGGAAATCAGCCCCAGCATTTT
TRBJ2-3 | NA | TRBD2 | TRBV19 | CASSIGVAGPDTQYF | TGTGCCAGTAGTATTGGAGTAGCGGGACCGGATACGCAGTATTTT
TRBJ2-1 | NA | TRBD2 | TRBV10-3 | CAIRLAVHNEQFF | TGTGCCATCAGACTAGCGGTTCACAATGAGCAGTTCTTC
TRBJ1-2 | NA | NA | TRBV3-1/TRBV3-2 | CASSQGTAVTF | TGTGCCAGCAGCCAAGGGACAGCCGTCACCTTC
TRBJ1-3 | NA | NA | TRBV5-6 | CASSGDGSSGNTIYF | TGTGCCAGCAGCGGGGACGGGAGCTCTGGAAACACCATATATTTT
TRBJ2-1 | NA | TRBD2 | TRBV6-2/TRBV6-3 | CASSKRGGIYNEQFF | TGTGCCAGCAGTAAGCGCGGGGGGATCTACAATGAGCAGTTCTTC
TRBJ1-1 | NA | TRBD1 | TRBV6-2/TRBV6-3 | CASSLGGLVAFF | TGTGCCAGCAGTTTAGGGGGCTTGGTAGCTTTCTTT
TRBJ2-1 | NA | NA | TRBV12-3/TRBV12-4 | CASFSGYNEQFF | TGTGCCAGCTTTAGCGGCTACAATGAGCAGTTCTTC
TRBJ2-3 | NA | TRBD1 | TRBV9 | CASSVGYTGALTDTQYF | TGTGCCAGCAGCGTCGGCTACACAGGGGCTCTCACAGATACGCAGTATTTT
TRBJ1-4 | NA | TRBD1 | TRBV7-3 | CASSLTGQGVDSKEKLFF | TGTGCCAGCAGCTTAACAGGACAGGGGGTGGATTCGAAAGAAAAACTGTTTTTT
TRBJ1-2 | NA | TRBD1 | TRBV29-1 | CSVESRVQGGYGYTF | TGCAGCGTTGAAAGTAGAGTACAGGGGGGCTATGGCTACACCTTC
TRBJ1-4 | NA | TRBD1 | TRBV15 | CATSRVQGVNEKLFF | TGTGCCACCAGCAGAGTCCAGGGGGTGAATGAAAAACTGTTTTTT
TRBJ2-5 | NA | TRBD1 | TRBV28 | CASSLFSGTEQETQYF | TGTGCCAGCAGTTTATTCTCCGGGACAGAGCAAGAGACCCAGTACTTC
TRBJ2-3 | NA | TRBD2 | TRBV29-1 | CSATRGTSGGADTQYF | TGCAGCGCCACTCGGGGAACTAGCGGGGGCGCAGATACGCAGTATTTT